Following are 3 T cell receptor beta chains from one sample sequenced in a study of cytomegalovirus exposure and HLA in healthy donors. The PCR had 60 Vbeta and 13 Jbeta primers. The table came from immunoSEQ multiplex PCR; TCRdb's copy has only in-frame clones and leaves some out. This table has about 120,000 clones, 65% to 90% appearing once. The source material was PBMCs. All receptors come from a woman aged 25-40 years in good health and CMV-seronegative.

The chain joins TRBV6-1 to TRBJ2-3; TRBD1 might be the D (7 bases). The CDR3 consists of 16 residues. V dropped 1 base and J dropped 0 bases, with 11 bases sitting between them. Germline values: CDR1 MNHNS, CDR2 SASEGT. The CDR3 sequence is CASSEGQGGSTDTQYF. The CDR3 region has the DNA TGTGCCAGCAGTGAAGGACAGGGAGGAAGCACAGATACGCAGTATTTT.

The rearrangement links TRBV9 to TRBJ1-4; possible D gene TRBD1, 5 bases. Germline loops: CDR1 SGDLS, CDR2 YYNGEE. The CDR3 has 15 residues. Trimming stripped 0 bases from V and 8 bases from J, with 14 bases between. This CDR3 reads CASSVGSRVGEKLFF. In nucleotides, the CDR3 is TGTGCCAGCAGCGTAGGGTCCAGGGTAGGGGAAAAACTGTTTTTT.

The gene calls are TRBV5-1 and TRBJ2-5; 7 positions agree with TRBD2. Germline trimming cut 4 bases from V and 2 bases from J; bases unmatched to any gene: 5. CDR3 size: 14 residues. CDR1 is SGHRS, CDR2 YFSETQ, per germline. This chain's CDR3 is CASSRDGGQETQYF. Written as DNA, the CDR3 is TGCGCCAGCAGCCGGGACGGGGGGCAAGAGACCCAGTACTTC.